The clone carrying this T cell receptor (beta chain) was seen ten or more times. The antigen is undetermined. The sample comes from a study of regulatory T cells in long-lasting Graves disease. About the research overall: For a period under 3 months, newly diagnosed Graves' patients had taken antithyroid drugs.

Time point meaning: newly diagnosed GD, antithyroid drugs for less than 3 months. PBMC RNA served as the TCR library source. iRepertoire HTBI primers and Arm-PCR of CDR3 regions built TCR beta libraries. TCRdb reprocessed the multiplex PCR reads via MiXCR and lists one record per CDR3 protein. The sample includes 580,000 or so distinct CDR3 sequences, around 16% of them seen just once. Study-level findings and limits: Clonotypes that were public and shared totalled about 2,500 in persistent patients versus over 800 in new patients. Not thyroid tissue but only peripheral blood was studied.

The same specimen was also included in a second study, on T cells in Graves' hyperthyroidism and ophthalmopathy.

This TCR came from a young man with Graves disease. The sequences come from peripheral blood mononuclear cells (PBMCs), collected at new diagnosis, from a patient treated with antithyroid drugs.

The CDR3 is CASSDQRMNTGELFF. The CDR3 DNA reads as TGCGCCAGCAGTGACCAGCGGATGAACACCGGGGAGCTGTTTTTT. The chain links TRBV10-1 to TRBJ2-2; maybe TRBD2 (5 bases). The germline V and J ends were trimmed by 3 bases and 1 base, with 9 bases remaining between them. The CDR3 loop spans 15 amino acids. Germline-derived CDR1 and CDR2 are WNHNN and SYGVQD (reference sequence).